These 25 T cell receptor beta chains were sequenced from one sample in a study of blood T cell repertoires in COVID-19. Assay: immunoSEQ multiplex PCR; the TCRdb copy retains only in-frame clones and omits some. The sample lists over 90,000 clones; 90% were seen once. The sequencing input was peripheral blood. These receptors originate from a man aged 50-60 years with acute or convalescent COVID-19.

The CDR3 DNA follows: TGTGCCAGTACCTGGGGGGGCGGCACTGAAGCTTTCTTT. Translated, it gives CASTWGGGTEAFF. V and J are TRBV19 and TRBJ1-1; possible D gene TRBD1, 6 bases. The CDR3 contains 13 residues. Germline values: CDR1 LNHDA, CDR2 SQIVND (reference sequence). With 7 bases removed from V and 4 bases from J, the gap between germline ends came to 13 bases.

The chain has TRBV30 and TRBJ1-6, with D unclear. The CDR3 covers 17 residues. The ends were cut back, 4 bases at V and 0 bases at J, with 16 bases in the middle. Looked up from germline, CDR1 is GTSNPN and CDR2 is SVGIG (reference sequence). CDR3 region: CAWMVFGGSSYNSPLHF. The CDR3 DNA is TGTGCCTGGATGGTTTTTGGAGGGAGCTCCTATAATTCACCCCTCCACTTT.

The rearrangement uses TRBV6-5 and TRBJ2-7; 7 bases are shared with TRBD2. With V trimmed by 8 bases and J by 2 bases, 9 bases remained unmatched. In germline, CDR1 is MNHEY, CDR2 SVGAGI. The length of the CDR3 is 14 residues. The DNA for the CDR3 is TGTGCCAGCTTGCAGAACCTAGCGGCCTACGAGCAGTACTTC. Translation gives CASLQNLAAYEQYF.

The chain uses TRBV9 and TRBJ1-1, with TRBD1 as a possible D gene (6 bases). Germline V gene data show CDR1 as SGDLS and CDR2 as YYNGEE. The CDR3 covers 13 residues. V lost 3 bases and J 6 bases, leaving 12 bases between the germline ends. In nucleotides, the CDR3 is TGTGCCAGCAGCGGTGACCCAGGGGCTGAAGCTTTCTTT. Its translation: CASSGDPGAEAFF.

V and J are TRBV7-8 and TRBJ1-1; no reliable D call. Germline lookup yields CDR1 SGHVS and CDR2 FQNEAQ. The CDR3 runs 16 residues. Deletions cut 3 bases from V and 1 base from J, with 15 bases between. CDR3 sequence: CASSFVRFSPNTEAFF. The CDR3, as DNA: TGTGCCAGCAGCTTTGTGCGTTTTTCGCCGAACACTGAAGCTTTCTTT.

V is TRBV10-3 and J is TRBJ1-4; D possibly corresponds to TRBD1 (6 bases). The CDR3 has 13 amino acids. Germline-derived CDR1 and CDR2 are ENHRY and SYGVKD. Trimming shortened V by 6 bases and J by 8 bases, and 13 bases separated the two germline ends. The DNA for the CDR3 is TGTGCCATCAGGCGGTCAGGGGTCGAAAAACTGTTTTTT. This codes for CAIRRSGVEKLFF.

The V and J genes are TRBV2 and TRBJ2-1; 8 positions agree with TRBD2. V gave up 0 bases and J gave up 4 bases; unmatched junction bases: 8. In germline, CDR1 is SNHLY, CDR2 FYNNEI. The CDR3 extends over 17 amino acids. The CDR3 DNA reads as TGTGCCAGCAGTGAAGCCGGACTAGCCCCTGGATACAATGAGCAGTTCTTC. It specifies CASSEAGLAPGYNEQFF. Full variable domain (missing parts from reference TRBV2 and TRBJ2-1): EPEVTQTPSHQVTQMGQEVILRCVPISNHLYFYWYRQILGQKVEFLVSFYNNEISEKSEIFDDQFSVERPDGSNFTLKIRSTKLEDSAMYFCASSEAGLAPGYNEQFFGPGTRLTVL.

The chain links TRBV5-1 to TRBJ2-7, with 7 bases lining up with TRBD2. Trimming took 4 bases from V and 3 from J; bases not matched to a gene: 7. Germline values: CDR1 SGHRS, CDR2 YFSETQ. CDR3 length: 14 residues. The CDR3 nucleotides read TGCGCCAGCAGCGGAACGGGGGGTCGCTACGAGCAGTACTTC. Translated: CASSGTGGRYEQYF.

This clone was seen a few times. The genes are TRBV30 and TRBJ1-3; possibly TRBD1 for D (5 bases). The CDR3 contains 15 residues. V lost 0 bases, J lost 4 bases, and 13 bases lay in between. The germline V gene encodes CDR1 GTSNPN and CDR2 SVGIG (reference sequence). The chain's CDR3 is CAWSVRHGAGNTIYF. CDR3 in DNA: TGTGCCTGGAGTGTACGGCATGGGGCGGGAAACACCATATATTTT. The entire variable domain, with the rest obtained from reference TRBV30 and TRBJ1-3, is as follows: SQTIHQWPATLVQPVGSPLSLECTVEGTSNPNLYWYRQAAGRGLQLLFYSVGIGQISSEVPQNLSASRPQDRQFILSSKKLLLSDSGFYLCAWSVRHGAGNTIYFGEGSWLTVV.

The chain employs TRBV11-3 and TRBJ2-1; 9 positions agree with TRBD2. Germline trimming cut 1 base from V and 7 bases from J; bases unmatched to any gene: 5. Germline V gene lookup returns CDR1 SGHNT and CDR2 YENEEA. There are 15 residues in the CDR3. The CDR3, as DNA: TGTGCCAGCAGCTTAGTAACTAGCGGGTTAAATGAGCAGTTCTTC. It encodes CASSLVTSGLNEQFF.

This clone is a singleton in its sample. The J gene is TRBJ2-7, the V gene TRBV7-6; TRBD2 matches 16 bases. Germline V gene lookup returns CDR1 SGHVS and CDR2 FNYEAQ. Losses at the gene ends were 2 bases for V and 1 base for J; bases not matched to a gene: 8. This CDR3 is 19 amino acids long. The chain's CDR3 is CASSLRPGLAGGISYEQYF. The CDR3 DNA reads TGTGCCAGCAGCTTAAGGCCGGGACTAGCGGGAGGGATATCCTACGAGCAGTACTTC.

This clone was picked up one time. The chain recombines TRBV29-1 with TRBJ2-2, with D uncertain. This CDR3 region has 10 residues. The germline V gene has CDR1 SQVTM and CDR2 ANQGSEA. The V and J ends lost 4 bases and 6 bases respectively, with 3 bases between them. The CDR3 bases are TGCAGCGTTGCTGCCGGGGAGCTGTTTTTT. Its protein product is CSVAAGELFF.

This chain links TRBV6-6 with TRBJ2-7; D is uncertain. The CDR3 is 16 residues long. The germline V and J ends were trimmed by 6 bases and 0 bases, with 18 bases remaining between them. Germline V gene data show CDR1 as MNHNY and CDR2 as SVGAGI (reference sequence). The DNA of the CDR3 is TGTGCCAGCAGCCCCCCCGTGGCGAGGAGCTCCTACGAGCAGTACTTC. Protein product: CASSPPVARSSYEQYF.

This clone has just a few counts. V and J are TRBV21-1 and TRBJ1-1; TRBD1, as called in the table, went unchecked against the DNA. TRBV21-1 corresponds to a pseudogene. The CDR3 totals 14 residues. The CDR3 DNA follows: TGTGCCAGCAGCCCCGGGACAAGGAACACTGAAGCTTTCTTT. Encoded protein: CASSPGTRNTEAFF.

This clone was seen just once. The rearrangement uses TRBV19 and TRBJ2-7; possible D gene TRBD2, 5 bases. This CDR3 spans 13 amino acids. The V and J ends lost 3 bases and 5 bases respectively, with 11 bases between them. Germline lookup yields CDR1 LNHDA and CDR2 SQIVND (reference sequence). Here the CDR3 reads CASSIRGRNEQYF. The CDR3 nucleotides read TGTGCCAGTAGTATCAGAGGGCGCAACGAGCAGTACTTC.

The rearrangement links TRBV5-4 to TRBJ2-3; 9 bases agree with TRBD2. This CDR3 is built from 15 residues. CDR1 and CDR2 (germline): SGHNT, YYREEE (reference sequence). Germline trimming cut 2 bases from V and 1 base from J; bases unmatched to any gene: 2. This CDR3 is CASSLAGGGTDTQYF. The CDR3 DNA follows: TGTGCCAGCAGCTTAGCGGGAGGAGGCACAGATACGCAGTATTTT.

The gene calls are TRBV4-2 and TRBJ1-1, with D perhaps matching TRBD1 (5 bases). Germline CDR1 and CDR2: LGHNA and YNFKEQ. The V end was cut by 5 bases, the J end by 3 bases, with 10 bases between. This CDR3 spans 13 amino acids. The DNA of the CDR3 is TGTGCCAGCAGCACCGGAGGGGACACTGAAGCTTTCTTT. Translated, it gives CASSTGGDTEAFF.

This clone was seen a single time. CDR3 in amino acids: CASSIRAGNQPQHF. CDR3 nucleotides: TGTGCCAGTAGTATCAGGGCTGGCAATCAGCCCCAGCATTTT. The V call is TRBV19, the J call TRBJ1-5; D might be TRBD1 (5 bases). CDR3 length: 14 amino acids. V was shortened by 3 bases and J by 2 bases, with 8 bases between the two germline ends. The V gene's germline CDR1 is LNHDA and CDR2 SQIVND (reference sequence).

The V call is TRBV13, the J call TRBJ2-1; 7 positions match TRBD1. CDR3 length equals 16 residues. Trimming took 1 base from V and 1 from J; bases not matched to a gene: 4. From germline, CDR1 is PRHDT and CDR2 FYEKMQ (reference sequence). CDR3 bases: TGTGCCAGCAGCTTAGCTACAGGGGTTTCCTACAATGAGCAGTTCTTC. Its translation is CASSLATGVSYNEQFF.

V is TRBV29-1 and J is TRBJ1-5; D unresolved. The CDR3 extends over 13 amino acids. Trimming took off 6 bases at V and 5 bases at J, with 14 bases between the two ends. Germline V CDR1 and CDR2: SQVTM, ANQGSEA. Here the CDR3 DNA reads TGCAGCGTGGCCCAACAGACGGATCAGCCCCAGCATTTT. Amino acid sequence: CSVAQQTDQPQHF. The whole variable domain, filled in from reference TRBV29-1 and TRBJ1-5, reads SAVISQKPSRDICQRGTSLTIQCQVDSQVTMMFWYRQQPGQSLTLIATANQGSEATYESGFVIDKFPISRPNLTFSTLTVSNMSPEDSSIYLCSVAQQTDQPQHFGDGTRLSIL.

The rearrangement uses TRBV12-3 or TRBV12-4 and TRBJ2-2, with D hard to call. V was shortened by 8 bases and J by 7 bases, with 5 bases between the two germline ends. The CDR3 has 10 residues. For the CDR3, the DNA is TGTGCCAGCTATAACGGGGAGCTGTTTTTT. Protein: CASYNGELFF.

This chain uses TRBV9 with TRBJ2-7; D may be TRBD2 (6 bases). The germline gives CDR1 SGDLS, CDR2 YYNGEE. This CDR3 is built from 15 residues. The V gene lost 0 bases and the J gene lost 2 bases, with 12 bases spanning the gap. This chain's CDR3 is CASSVDSGPAYEQYF. The CDR3 DNA follows: TGTGCCAGCAGCGTAGATAGCGGTCCTGCCTACGAGCAGTACTTC. The complete variable domain, with remaining parts taken from reference TRBV9 and TRBJ2-7, reads DSGVTQTPKHLITATGQRVTLRCSPRSGDLSVYWYQQSLDQGLQFLIQYYNGEERAKGNILERFSAQQFPDLHSELNLSSLELGDSALYFCASSVDSGPAYEQYFGPGTRLTVT.

The chain joins TRBV12-3 or TRBV12-4 to TRBJ2-5; no definite D call. CDR3 length: 13 amino acids. With 7 bases removed from V and 1 base from J, the gap between germline ends came to 10 bases. The CDR3 spells CASKLDPQETQYF. CDR3 nucleotide sequence: TGTGCCAGCAAGCTAGACCCCCAAGAGACCCAGTACTTC.

The chain joins TRBV6-5 to TRBJ2-7; tentative D call: TRBD1 (6 bases). This CDR3 has 16 amino acids. Germline V gives CDR1 MNHEY, CDR2 SVGAGI. The germline V and J ends were trimmed by 4 bases and 7 bases, with 23 bases remaining between them. The CDR3 sequence: CASSSHQGQGQGEQYF. The DNA for the CDR3 is TGTGCCAGCAGTTCACACCAGGGACAAGGCCAGGGGGAGCAGTACTTC.

This clone was recorded only once. V is TRBV10-2 and J is TRBJ1-5, with D possibly TRBD1 on 6 matching bases. This CDR3 comprises 13 residues. Germline V gene sequence: CDR1 WSHSY, CDR2 SAAADI. Trimming left V 6 bases short and J 6 bases short, with 12 bases between. CDR3 residues: CASRGTTGQPQHF. In DNA form, the CDR3 reads TGCGCCAGCAGAGGAACGACAGGTCAGCCCCAGCATTTT.